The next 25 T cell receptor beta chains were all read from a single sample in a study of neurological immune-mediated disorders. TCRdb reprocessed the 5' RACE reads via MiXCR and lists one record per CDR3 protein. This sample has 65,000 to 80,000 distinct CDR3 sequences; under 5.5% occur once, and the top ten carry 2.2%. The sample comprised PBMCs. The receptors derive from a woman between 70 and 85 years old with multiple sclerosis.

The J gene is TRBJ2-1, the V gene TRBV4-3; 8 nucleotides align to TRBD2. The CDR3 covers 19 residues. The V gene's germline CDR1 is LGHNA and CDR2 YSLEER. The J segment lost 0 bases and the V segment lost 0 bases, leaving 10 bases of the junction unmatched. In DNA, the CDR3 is TGCGCCAGCAGCCAAGATAGCCCGGTGGGACTAGTCTCCTACAATGAGCAGTTCTTC. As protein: CASSQDSPVGLVSYNEQFF.

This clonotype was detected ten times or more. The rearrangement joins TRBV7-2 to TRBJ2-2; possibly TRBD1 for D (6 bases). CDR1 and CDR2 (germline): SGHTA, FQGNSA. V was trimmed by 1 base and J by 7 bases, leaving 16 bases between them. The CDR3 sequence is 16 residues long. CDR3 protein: CASSLVFPGAGGELFF. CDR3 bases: TGTGCCAGCAGCTTAGTTTTCCCAGGGGCCGGCGGGGAGCTGTTTTTT.

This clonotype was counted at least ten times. The CDR3 protein is CASTQGARATEAFF. The CDR3 coding sequence is TGTGCCAGCACGCAGGGGGCGCGGGCCACTGAAGCTTTCTTT. The chain employs TRBV6-2 or TRBV6-3 and TRBJ1-1, with 8 bases aligning to TRBD1. The V segment lost 7 bases and the J segment 4 bases; nucleotides outside the gene matches: 8. The CDR3 has 14 residues. In germline, CDR1 is MNHEY, CDR2 SVGEGT.

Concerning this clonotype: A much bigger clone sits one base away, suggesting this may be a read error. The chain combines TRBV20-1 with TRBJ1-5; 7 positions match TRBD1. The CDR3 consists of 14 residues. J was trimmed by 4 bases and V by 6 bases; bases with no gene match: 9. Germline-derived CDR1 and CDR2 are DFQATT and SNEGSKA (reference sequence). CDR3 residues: CSARYGTENQPQHF. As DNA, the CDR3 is TGCAGTGCCCGTTACGGGACAGAGAATCAGCCCCAGCATTTT.

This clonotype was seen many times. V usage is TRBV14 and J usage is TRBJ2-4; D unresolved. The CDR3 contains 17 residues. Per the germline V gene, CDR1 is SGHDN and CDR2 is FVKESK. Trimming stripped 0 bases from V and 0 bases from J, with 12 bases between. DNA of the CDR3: TGTGCCAGCAGCCAAGAAGGCTCGCGCTTAGCCAAAAACATTCAGTACTTC. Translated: CASSQEGSRLAKNIQYF.

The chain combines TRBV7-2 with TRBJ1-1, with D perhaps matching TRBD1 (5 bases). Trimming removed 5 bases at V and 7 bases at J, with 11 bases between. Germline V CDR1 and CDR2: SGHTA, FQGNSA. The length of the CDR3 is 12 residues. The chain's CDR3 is CASSLTGLEAFF. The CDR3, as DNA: TGTGCCAGCAGCCTCACAGGACTTGAAGCTTTCTTT.

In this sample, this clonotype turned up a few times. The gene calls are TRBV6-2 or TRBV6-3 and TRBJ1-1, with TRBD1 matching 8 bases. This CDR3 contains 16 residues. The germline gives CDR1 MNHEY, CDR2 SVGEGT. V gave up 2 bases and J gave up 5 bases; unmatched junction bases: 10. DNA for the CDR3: TGTGCCAGCAGTTACGACCCTGGACAGGGAAAGACTGAAGCTTTCTTT. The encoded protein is CASSYDPGQGKTEAFF.

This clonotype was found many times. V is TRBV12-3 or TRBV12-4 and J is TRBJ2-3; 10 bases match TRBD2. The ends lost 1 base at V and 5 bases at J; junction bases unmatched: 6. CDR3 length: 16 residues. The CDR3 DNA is TGTGCCAGCAGTTTAGGGCTAGCGGGAGTCTTAGATACGCAGTATTTT. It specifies CASSLGLAGVLDTQYF.

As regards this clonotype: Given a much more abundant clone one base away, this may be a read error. The CDR3 nucleotides are TGTGCCAGCAGCTTAGATTGGAGGAATACGCAGTATTTT. This translates into CASSLDWRNTQYF. The chain employs TRBV7-2 and TRBJ2-3; a weak D match, TRBD2 (5 bases). The V end was cut by 1 base, the J end by 7 bases, with 9 bases between. The CDR3 is made up of 13 amino acids. The germline V gene has CDR1 SGHTA and CDR2 FQGNSA. Based on the CDR3 plus reference TRBV7-2 and TRBJ2-3, the full variable domain is GAGVSQSPSNKVTEKGKDVELRCDPISGHTALYWYRQSLGQGLEFLIYFQGNSAPDKSGLPSDRFSAERTGGSVSTLTIQRTQQEDSAVYLCASSLDWRNTQYFGPGTRLTVL.

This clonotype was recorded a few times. The CDR3 reads CSDSKGATEAFF. The CDR3 nucleotides read TGCAGTGATAGTAAGGGGGCCACTGAAGCTTTCTTT. The chain couples TRBV20-1 to TRBJ1-1; TRBD1 matches at 7 bases. Germline CDR1 is DFQATT and CDR2 is SNEGSKA (reference sequence). The trim removed 7 bases at V and 4 bases at J, leaving 6 bases unmatched. The CDR3 consists of 12 residues.

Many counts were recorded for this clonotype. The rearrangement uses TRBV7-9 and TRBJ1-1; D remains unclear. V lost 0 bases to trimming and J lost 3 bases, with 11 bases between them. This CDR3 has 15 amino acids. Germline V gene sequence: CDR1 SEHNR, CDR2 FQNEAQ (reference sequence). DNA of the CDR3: TGTGCCAGCAGCTTAGCGGATAGGAGGGACACTGAAGCTTTCTTT. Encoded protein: CASSLADRRDTEAFF.

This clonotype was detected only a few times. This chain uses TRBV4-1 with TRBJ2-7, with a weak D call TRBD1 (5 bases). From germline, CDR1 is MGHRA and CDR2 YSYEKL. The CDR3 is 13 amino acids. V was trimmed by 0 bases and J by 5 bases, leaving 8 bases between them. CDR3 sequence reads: CASSQDQGDEQYF. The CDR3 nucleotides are TGCGCCAGCAGCCAAGATCAAGGGGACGAGCAGTACTTC.

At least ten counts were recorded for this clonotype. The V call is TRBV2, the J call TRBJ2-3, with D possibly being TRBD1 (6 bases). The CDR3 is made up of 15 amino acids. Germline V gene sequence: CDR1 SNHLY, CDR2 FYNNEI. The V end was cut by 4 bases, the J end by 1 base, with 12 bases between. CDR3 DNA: TGTGCCAGCAGTGCTCAGGGGATGGGCACAGATACGCAGTATTTT. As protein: CASSAQGMGTDTQYF.

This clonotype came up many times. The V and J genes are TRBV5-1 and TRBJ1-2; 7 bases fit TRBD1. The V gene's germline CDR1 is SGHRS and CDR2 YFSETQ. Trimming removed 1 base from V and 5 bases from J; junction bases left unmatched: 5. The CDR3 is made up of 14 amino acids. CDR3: CASSLSQTGYGYTF. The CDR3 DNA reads TGCGCCAGCAGCTTGTCCCAGACAGGGTATGGCTACACCTTC.

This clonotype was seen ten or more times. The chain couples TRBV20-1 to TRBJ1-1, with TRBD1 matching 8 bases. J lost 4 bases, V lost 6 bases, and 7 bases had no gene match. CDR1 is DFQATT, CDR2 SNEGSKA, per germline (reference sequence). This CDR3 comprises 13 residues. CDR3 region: CSAPGQGGTEAFF. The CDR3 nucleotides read TGCAGTGCCCCCGGACAGGGCGGCACTGAAGCTTTCTTT.

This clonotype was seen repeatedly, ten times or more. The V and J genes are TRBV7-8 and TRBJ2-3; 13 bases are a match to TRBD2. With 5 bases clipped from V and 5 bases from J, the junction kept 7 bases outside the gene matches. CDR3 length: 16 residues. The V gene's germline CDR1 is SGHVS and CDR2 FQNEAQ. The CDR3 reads CASSRALAGGLDTQYF. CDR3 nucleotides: TGTGCCAGCAGCCGAGCACTAGCGGGAGGGTTAGATACGCAGTATTTT.

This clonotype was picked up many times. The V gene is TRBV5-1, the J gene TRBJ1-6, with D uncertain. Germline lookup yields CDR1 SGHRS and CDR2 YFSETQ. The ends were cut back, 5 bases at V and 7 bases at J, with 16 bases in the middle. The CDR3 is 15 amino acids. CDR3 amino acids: CASRNDLSTNSPLHF. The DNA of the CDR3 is TGCGCCAGCAGAAACGACTTGTCAACGAATTCACCCCTCCACTTT.

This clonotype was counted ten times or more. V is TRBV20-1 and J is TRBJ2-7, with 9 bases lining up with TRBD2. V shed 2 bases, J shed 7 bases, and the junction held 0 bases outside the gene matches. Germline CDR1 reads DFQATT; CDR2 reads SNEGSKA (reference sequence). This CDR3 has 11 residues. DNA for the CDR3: TGCAGTGCTAGAAGCGGGGGGGAGCAGTACTTC. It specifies CSARSGGEQYF.

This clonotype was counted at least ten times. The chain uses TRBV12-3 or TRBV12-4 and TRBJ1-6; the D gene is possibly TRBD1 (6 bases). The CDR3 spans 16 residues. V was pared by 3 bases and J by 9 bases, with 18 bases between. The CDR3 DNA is TGTGCCAGCAGTTTGTGGCAGGGGATGAGGGGTTCACCCCTCCACTTT. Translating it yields CASSLWQGMRGSPLHF.

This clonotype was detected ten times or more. CDR3 DNA: TGTGCCAGCAGCGTAGCAACTAGCGGGATTAGCTCCTACAATGAGCAGTTCTTC. It is translated as CASSVATSGISSYNEQFF. The chain links TRBV9 to TRBJ2-1; 10 bases agree with TRBD2. The V segment lost 0 bases and the J segment 0 bases; nucleotides outside the gene matches: 6. From germline, CDR1 is SGDLS and CDR2 YYNGEE. CDR3 length: 18 residues.

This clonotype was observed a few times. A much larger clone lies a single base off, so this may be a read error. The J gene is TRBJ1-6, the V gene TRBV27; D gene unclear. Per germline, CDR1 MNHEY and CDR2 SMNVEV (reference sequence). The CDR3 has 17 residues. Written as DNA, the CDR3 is TGTGCCAGCAGTTTAGACGGAAAGAGCTCCTATAATTCACCCCTCAACTTT. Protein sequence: CASSLDGKSSYNSPLNF.

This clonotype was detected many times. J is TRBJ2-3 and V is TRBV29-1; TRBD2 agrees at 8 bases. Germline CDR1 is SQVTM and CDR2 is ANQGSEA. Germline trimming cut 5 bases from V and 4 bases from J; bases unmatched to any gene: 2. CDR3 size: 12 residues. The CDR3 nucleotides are TGCAGCGTTTTTAGCGGGGCAGATACGCAGTATTTT. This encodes CSVFSGADTQYF.

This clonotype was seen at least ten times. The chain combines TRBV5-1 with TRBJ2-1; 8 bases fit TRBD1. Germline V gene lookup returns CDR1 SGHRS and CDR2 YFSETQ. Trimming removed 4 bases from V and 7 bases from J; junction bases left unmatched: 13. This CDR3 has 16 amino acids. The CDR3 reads CASSTPGGLGGNEQFF. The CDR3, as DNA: TGCGCCAGCAGCACCCCAGGGGGCCTCGGGGGAAATGAGCAGTTCTTC.

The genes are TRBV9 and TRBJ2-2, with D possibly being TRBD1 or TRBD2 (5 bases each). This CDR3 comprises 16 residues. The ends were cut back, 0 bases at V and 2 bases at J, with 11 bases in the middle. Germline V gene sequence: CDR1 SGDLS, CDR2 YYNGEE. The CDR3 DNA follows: TGTGCCAGCAGCGTAGTCGGGGCGCATAACACCGGGGAGCTGTTTTTT. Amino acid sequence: CASSVVGAHNTGELFF.

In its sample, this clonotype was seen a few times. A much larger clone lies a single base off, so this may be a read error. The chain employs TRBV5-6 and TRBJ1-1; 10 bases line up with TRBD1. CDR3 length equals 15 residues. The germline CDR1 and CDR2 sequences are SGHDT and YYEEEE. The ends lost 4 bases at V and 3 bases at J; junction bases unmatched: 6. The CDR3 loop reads CASSRNGTGDTEAFF. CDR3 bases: TGTGCCAGCAGCCGTAACGGGACAGGGGACACTGAAGCTTTCTTT. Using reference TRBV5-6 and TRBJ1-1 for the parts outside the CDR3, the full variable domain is DAGVTQSPTHLIKTRGQQVTLRCSPKSGHDTVSWYQQALGQGPQFIFQYYEEEERQRGNFPDRFSGHQFPNYSSELNVNALLLGDSALYLCASSRNGTGDTEAFFGQGTRLTVV.